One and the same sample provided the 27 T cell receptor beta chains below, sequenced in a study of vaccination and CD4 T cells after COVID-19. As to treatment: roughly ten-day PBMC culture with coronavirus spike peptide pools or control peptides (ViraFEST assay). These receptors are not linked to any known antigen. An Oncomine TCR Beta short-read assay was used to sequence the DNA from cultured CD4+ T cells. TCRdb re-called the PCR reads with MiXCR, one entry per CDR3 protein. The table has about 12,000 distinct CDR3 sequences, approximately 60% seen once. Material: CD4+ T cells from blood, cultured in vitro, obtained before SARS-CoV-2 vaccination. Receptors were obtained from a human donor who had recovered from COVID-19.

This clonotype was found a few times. The CDR3 is CASSRDRGETQYF. In nucleotides, the CDR3 is TGTGCCAGCTCGCGGGACAGGGGTGAGACCCAGTACTTC. The genes are TRBV2 and TRBJ2-5; the match to TRBD1 covers 10 bases. CDR3 size: 13 residues. V was clipped by 8 bases and J by 5 bases; unmatched bases: 5. CDR1 and CDR2 (germline): SNHLY, FYNNEI.

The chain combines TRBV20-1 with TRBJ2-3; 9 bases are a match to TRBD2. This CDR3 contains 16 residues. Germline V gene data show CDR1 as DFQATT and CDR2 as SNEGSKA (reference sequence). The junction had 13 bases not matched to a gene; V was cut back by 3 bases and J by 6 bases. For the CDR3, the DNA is TGCAGTGCTAGGCGACCGGGACTAGCTGTAAAGGATACGCAGTATTTT. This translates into CSARRPGLAVKDTQYF.

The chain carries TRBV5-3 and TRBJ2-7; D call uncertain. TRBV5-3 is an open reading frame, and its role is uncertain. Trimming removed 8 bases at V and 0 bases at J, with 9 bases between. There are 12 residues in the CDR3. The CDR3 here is CARPWGSYEQYF. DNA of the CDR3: TGTGCCAGGCCCTGGGGCTCCTACGAGCAGTACTTC.

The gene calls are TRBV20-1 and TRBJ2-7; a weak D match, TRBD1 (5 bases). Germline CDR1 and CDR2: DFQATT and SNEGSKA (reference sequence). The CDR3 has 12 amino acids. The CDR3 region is CGVGQGNYEQYF. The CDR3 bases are TGCGGAGTTGGGCAGGGCAACTACGAGCAGTACTTC.

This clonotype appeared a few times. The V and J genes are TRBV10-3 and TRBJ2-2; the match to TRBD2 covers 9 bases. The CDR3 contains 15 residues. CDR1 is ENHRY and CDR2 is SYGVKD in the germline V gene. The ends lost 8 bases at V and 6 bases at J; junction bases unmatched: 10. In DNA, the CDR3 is TGTGCCATCGGGCTTGGAGCGGGAGGTCCCGGGGAGCTGTTTTTT. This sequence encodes CAIGLGAGGPGELFF.

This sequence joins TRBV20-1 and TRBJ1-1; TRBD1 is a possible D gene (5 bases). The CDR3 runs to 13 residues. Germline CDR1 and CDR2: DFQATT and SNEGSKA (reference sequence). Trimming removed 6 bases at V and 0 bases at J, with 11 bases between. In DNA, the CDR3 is TGCAGTGCCGGGGCGAACATGAACACTGAAGCTTTCTTT. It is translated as CSAGANMNTEAFF.

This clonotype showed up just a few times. In nucleotides, the CDR3 is TGTGCCAGCAGGAGAACCGTACTGAACACTGAAGCTTTCTTT. Protein sequence: CASRRTVLNTEAFF. V is TRBV6-1 and J is TRBJ1-1; D gene ambiguous. This CDR3 comprises 14 residues. V lost 6 bases and J 0 bases, leaving 11 bases between the germline ends. The germline V gene has CDR1 MNHNS and CDR2 SASEGT.

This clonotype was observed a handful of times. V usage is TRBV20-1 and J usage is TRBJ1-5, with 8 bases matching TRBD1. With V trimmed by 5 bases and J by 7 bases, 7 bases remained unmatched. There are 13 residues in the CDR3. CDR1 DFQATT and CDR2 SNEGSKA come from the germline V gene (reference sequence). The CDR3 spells CSAAGTGGQPQHF. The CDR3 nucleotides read TGCAGTGCTGCCGGGACAGGTGGACAGCCCCAGCATTTT.

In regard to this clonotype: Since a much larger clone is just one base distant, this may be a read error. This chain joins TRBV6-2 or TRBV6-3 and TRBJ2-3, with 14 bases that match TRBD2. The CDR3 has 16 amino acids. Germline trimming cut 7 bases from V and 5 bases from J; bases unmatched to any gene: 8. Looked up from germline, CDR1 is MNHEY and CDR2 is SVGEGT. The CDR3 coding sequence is TGTGCCAGCAATAACGGACTAGCGGGAGGAGGAGATACGCAGTATTTT. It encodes CASNNGLAGGGDTQYF.

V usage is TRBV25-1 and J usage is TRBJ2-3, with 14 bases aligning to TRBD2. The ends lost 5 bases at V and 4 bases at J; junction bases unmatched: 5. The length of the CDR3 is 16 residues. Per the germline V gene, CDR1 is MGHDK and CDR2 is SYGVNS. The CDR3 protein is CASSIGTSGRPDTQYF. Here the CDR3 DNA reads TGTGCCAGCAGTATTGGGACTAGCGGGAGACCAGATACGCAGTATTTT. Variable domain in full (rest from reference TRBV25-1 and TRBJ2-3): EADIYQTPRYLVIGTGKKITLECSQTMGHDKMYWYQQDPGMELHLIHYSYGVNSTEKGDLSSESTVSRIRTEHFPLTLESARPSHTSQYLCASSIGTSGRPDTQYFGPGTRLTVL.

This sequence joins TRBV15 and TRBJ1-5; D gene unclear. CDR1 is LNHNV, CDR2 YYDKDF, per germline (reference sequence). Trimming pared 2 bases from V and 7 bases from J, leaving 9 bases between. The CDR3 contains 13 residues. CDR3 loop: CATSRREGQPQHF. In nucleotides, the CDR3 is TGTGCCACCAGCAGACGGGAGGGACAGCCCCAGCATTTT.

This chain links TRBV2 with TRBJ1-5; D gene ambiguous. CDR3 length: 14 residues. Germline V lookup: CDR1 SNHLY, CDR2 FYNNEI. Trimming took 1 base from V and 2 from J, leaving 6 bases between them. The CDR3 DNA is TGTGCCAGCAGTGAAGGGTCGGGCAATCAGCCCCAGCATTTT. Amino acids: CASSEGSGNQPQHF. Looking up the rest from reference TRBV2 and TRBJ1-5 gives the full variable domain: EPEVTQTPSHQVTQMGQEVILRCVPISNHLYFYWYRQILGQKVEFLVSFYNNEISEKSEIFDDQFSVERPDGSNFTLKIRSTKLEDSAMYFCASSEGSGNQPQHFGDGTRLSIL.

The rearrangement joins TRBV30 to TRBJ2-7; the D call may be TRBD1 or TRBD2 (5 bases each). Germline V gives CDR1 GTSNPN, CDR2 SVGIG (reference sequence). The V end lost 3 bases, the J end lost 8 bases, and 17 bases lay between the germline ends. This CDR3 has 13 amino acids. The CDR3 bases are TGTGCCTGGAGGACAGTACGGGGATCCAAGCAGTACTTC. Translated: CAWRTVRGSKQYF.

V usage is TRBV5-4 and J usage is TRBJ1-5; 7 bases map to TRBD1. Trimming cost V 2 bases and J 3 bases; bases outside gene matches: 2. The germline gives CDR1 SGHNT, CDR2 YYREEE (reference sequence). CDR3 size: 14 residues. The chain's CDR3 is CASSLQGTNQPQHF. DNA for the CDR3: TGTGCCAGCAGCTTACAGGGGACCAATCAGCCCCAGCATTTT.

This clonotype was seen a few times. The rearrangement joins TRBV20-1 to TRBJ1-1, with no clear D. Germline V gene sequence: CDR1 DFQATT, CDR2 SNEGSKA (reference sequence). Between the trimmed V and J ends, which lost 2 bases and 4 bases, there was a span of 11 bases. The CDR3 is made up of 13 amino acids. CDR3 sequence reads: CSARLPRGTEAFF. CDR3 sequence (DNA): TGCAGTGCTAGATTGCCGCGGGGCACTGAAGCTTTCTTT.

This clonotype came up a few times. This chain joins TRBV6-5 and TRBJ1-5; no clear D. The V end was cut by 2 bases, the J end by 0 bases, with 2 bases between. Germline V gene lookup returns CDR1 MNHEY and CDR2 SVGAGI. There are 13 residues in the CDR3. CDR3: CASSYDSNQPQHF. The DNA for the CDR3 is TGTGCCAGCAGTTACGATAGCAATCAGCCCCAGCATTTT.

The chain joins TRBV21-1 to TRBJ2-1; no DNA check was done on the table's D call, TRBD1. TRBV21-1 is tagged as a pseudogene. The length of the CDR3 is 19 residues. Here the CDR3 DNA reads TGTGCCAGCAGCAATTCCCGGGACAGGGGGGAGATAGCCTACAATGAGCAGTTCTTC. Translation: CASSNSRDRGEIAYNEQFF.

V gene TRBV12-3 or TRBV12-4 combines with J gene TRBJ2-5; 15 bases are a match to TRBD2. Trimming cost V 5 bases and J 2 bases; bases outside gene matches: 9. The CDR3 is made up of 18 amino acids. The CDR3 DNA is TGTGCCAGCAGTCCCGGGACTAGCGGGAGGAAAGGGCAAGAGACCCAGTACTTC. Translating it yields CASSPGTSGRKGQETQYF.

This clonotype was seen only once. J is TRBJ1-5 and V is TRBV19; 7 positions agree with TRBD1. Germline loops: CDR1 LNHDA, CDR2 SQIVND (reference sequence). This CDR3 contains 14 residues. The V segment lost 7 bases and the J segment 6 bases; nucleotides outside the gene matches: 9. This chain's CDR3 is CASTQGRGAQPQHF. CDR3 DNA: TGTGCCAGTACCCAGGGCAGGGGGGCTCAGCCCCAGCATTTT.

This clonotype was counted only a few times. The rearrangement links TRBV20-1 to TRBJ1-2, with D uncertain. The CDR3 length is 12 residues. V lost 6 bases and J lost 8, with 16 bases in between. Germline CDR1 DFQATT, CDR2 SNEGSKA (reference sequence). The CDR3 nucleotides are TGCAGTGCCCTGCGAGGGCCGGGCGGCTACACCTTC. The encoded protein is CSALRGPGGYTF.

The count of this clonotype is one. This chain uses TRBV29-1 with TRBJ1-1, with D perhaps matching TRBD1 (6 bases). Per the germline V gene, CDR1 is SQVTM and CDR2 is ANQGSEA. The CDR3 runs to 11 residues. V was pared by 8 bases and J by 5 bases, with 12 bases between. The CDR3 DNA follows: TGCAGCTCTTCAGGGGTGACTGAAGCTTTCTTT. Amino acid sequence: CSSSGVTEAFF.

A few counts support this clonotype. The CDR3 is CASITDRGRISNQPQHF. The CDR3 DNA reads as TGTGCCAGCATCACGGACAGGGGGCGCATCAGCAATCAGCCCCAGCATTTT. The J gene is TRBJ1-5, the V gene TRBV6-1; the match to TRBD1 covers 11 bases. Germline values: CDR1 MNHNS, CDR2 SASEGT. CDR3 size: 17 residues. V shed 7 bases, J shed 1 base, and the junction held 9 bases outside the gene matches.

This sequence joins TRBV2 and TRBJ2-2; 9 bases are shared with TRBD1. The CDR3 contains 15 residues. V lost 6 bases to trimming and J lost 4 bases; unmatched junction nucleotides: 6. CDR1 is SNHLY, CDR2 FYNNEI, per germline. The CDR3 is CASSPGTGSTGELFF. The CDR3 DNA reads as TGTGCCAGCAGCCCCGGGACAGGGAGCACCGGGGAGCTGTTTTTT.

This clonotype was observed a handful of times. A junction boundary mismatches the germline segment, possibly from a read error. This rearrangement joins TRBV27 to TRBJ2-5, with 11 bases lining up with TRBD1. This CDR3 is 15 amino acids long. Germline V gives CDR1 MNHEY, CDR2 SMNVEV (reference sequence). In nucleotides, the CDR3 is TGTGCCAGCAGTTTTTTGGGACAGGGGGGAGAGGCCCAGTACTTC. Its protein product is CASSFLGQGGEAQYF.

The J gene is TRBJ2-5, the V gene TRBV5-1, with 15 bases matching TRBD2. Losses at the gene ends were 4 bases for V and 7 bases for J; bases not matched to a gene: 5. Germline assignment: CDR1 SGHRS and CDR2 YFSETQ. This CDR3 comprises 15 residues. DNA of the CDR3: TGCGCCAGCAGCGGGACTAGCGGGAGGATCGGGACCCAGTACTTC. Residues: CASSGTSGRIGTQYF.

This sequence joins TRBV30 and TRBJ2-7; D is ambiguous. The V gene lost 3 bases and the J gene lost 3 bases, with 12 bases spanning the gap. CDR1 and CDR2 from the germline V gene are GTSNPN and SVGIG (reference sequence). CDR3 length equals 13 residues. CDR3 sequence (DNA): TGTGCCTGGAGCCAGCGTTCGGACTACGAGCAGTACTTC. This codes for CAWSQRSDYEQYF.

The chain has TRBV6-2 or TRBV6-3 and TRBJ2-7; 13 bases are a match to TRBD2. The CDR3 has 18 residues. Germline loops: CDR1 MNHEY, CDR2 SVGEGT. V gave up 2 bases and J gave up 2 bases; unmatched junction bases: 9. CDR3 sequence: CASSYTGLAGKVPYEQYF. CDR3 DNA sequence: TGTGCCAGCAGTTACACGGGACTAGCGGGAAAAGTTCCCTACGAGCAGTACTTC.